Listed below are T cell receptor beta chains from one sample, sequenced in a study of cytomegalovirus exposure and HLA in healthy donors. Sequenced by immunoSEQ multiplex PCR; TCRdb stores in-frame clones only, minus some. The sample gives some 160,000 clones, over 70% of which show up once; more than 0.5% is in the top ten. Specimen: PBMCs. These receptors were obtained from a woman aged 45-65 years in good health and CMV-seronegative. Each CDR3 is given with its conserved first and last residue. Fields, in order: V gene, J gene, D gene, clone size, CDR3 protein, CDR3 DNA. D genes are given only for firm matches. Clone sizes are given selectively: once, few, many, or a class where the clone is expanded.

TRBV19	TRBJ1-1	TRBD1	-	CASRSWTGDTEAFF	TGTGCCAGTAGAAGTTGGACAGGGGACACTGAAGCTTTCTTT
TRBV6-5	TRBJ2-7	TRBD2	-	CASSRGDGYEQYF	TGTGCCAGCAGTCGGGGGGACGGCTACGAGCAGTACTTC
TRBV7-8	TRBJ2-1	-	-	CASSTLASGTYNEQFF	TGTGCCAGCAGCACCCTAGCGTCAGGGACCTACAATGAGCAGTTCTTC
TRBV5-4	TRBJ2-1	-	-	CASSSRVRSGGASDEQFF	TGTGCCAGCAGCTCCCGGGTACGGTCTGGCGGGGCCAGCGATGAGCAGTTCTTC
TRBV28	TRBJ1-2	-	-	CATSPGHYGYTF	TGTGCCACCTCCCCGGGTCACTATGGCTACACCTTC
TRBV5-1	TRBJ2-1	TRBD2	-	CASSLGPMGGNEQFF	TGCGCCAGCAGCTTGGGTCCGATGGGGGGGAATGAGCAGTTCTTC
TRBV27	TRBJ1-6	-	-	CASSFPRGLGSPLHF	TGTGCCAGCAGTTTTCCCAGGGGTCTAGGATCACCCCTCCACTTT
TRBV18	TRBJ2-2	-	-	CASSPWTDGELFF	TGTGCCAGCTCACCCTGGACAGACGGGGAGCTGTTTTTT
TRBV7-6	TRBJ1-1	-	-	CASSQDWNTEAFF	TGTGCCAGCAGCCAAGACTGGAACACTGAAGCTTTCTTT
TRBV11-2	TRBJ2-1	-	-	CASTGSGGRHEQFF	TGTGCCAGCACCGGGTCCGGGGGTAGGCATGAGCAGTTCTTC
TRBV4-2	TRBJ2-5	-	-	CASSQGSNQETQYF	TGTGCCAGCAGCCAAGGGAGTAACCAAGAGACCCAGTACTTC
TRBV29-1	TRBJ2-7	-	-	CSVIGTDGSSYEQYF	TGCAGCGTCATCGGAACGGACGGGAGCTCCTACGAGCAGTACTTC
TRBV15	TRBJ1-5	-	-	CATSRDRRGKPQHF	TGTGCCACCAGCAGAGATCGTCGGGGAAAGCCCCAGCATTTT
TRBV7-9	TRBJ2-5	-	-	CASSLTSKKETQYF	TGTGCCAGCAGCCTTACTTCAAAGAAGGAGACCCAGTACTTC
TRBV2	TRBJ2-5	-	once	CASSEWQGEAQETQYF	TGTGCCAGCAGTGAATGGCAGGGGGAGGCCCAAGAGACCCAGTACTTC